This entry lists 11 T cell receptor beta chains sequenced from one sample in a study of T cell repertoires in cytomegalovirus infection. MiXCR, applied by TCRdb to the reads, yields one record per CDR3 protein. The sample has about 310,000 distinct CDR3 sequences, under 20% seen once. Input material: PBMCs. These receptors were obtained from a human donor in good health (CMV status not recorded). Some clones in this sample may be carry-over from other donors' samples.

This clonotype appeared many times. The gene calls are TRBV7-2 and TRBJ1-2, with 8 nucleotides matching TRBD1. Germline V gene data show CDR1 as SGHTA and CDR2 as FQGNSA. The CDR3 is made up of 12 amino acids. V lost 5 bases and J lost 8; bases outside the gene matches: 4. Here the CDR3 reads CASSLRGQGYTF. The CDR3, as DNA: TGTGCCAGCAGCCTCAGGGGGCAGGGCTACACCTTC.

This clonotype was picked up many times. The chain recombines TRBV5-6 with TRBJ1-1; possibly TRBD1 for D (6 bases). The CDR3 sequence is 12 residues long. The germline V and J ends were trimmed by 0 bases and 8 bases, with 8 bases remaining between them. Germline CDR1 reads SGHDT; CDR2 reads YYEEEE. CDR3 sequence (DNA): TGTGCCAGCAGCTTGGCGGGGGGCGAAGCTTTCTTT. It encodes CASSLAGGEAFF.

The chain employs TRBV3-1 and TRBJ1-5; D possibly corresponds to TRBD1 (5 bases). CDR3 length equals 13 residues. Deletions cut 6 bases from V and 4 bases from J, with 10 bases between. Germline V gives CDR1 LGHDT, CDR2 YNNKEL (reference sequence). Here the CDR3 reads CASSGARNQPQHF. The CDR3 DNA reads TGTGCCAGCAGTGGGGCGCGAAATCAGCCCCAGCATTTT.

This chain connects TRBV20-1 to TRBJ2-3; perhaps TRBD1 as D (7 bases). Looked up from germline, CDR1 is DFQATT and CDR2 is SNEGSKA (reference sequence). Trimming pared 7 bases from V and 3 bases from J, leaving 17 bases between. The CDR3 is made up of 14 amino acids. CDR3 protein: CSGLGGPTTDTQYF. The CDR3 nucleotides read TGCAGTGGACTAGGGGGCCCGACGACAGATACGCAGTATTTT.

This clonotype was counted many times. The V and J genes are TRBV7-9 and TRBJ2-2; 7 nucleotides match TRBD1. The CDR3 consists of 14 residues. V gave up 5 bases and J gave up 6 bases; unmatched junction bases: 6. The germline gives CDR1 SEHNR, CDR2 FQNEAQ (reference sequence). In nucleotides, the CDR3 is TGTGCCAGCAGCCTCGCCGGGACAGCCGGGGAGCTGTTTTTT. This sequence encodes CASSLAGTAGELFF.

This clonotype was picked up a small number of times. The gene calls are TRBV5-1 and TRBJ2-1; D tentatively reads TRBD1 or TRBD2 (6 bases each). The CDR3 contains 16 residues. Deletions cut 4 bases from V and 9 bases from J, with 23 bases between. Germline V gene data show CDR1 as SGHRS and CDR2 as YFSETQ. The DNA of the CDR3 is TGCGCCAGCAGCCGGGGGCCCGGGACACCGACGGGTGAGCAGTTCTTC. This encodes CASSRGPGTPTGEQFF. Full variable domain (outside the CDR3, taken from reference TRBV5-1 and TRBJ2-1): KAGVTQTPRYLIKTRGQQVTLSCSPISGHRSVSWYQQTPGQGLQFLFEYFSETQRNKGNFPGRFSGRQFSNSRSEMNVSTLELGDSALYLCASSRGPGTPTGEQFFGPGTRLTVL.

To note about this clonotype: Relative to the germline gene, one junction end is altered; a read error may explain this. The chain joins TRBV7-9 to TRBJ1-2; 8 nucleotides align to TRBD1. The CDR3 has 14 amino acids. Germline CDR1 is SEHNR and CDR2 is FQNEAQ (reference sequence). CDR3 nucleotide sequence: TGTGCCAGCAGTAAGGACAGGGCGGGCTATGGCTACAACTTC. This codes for CASSKDRAGYGYNF.

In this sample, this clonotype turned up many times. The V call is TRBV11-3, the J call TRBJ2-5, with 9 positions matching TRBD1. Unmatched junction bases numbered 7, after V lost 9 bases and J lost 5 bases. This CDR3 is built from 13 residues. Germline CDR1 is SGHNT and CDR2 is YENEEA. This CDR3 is CASARTGDETQYF. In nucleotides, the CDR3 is TGTGCCAGTGCGAGGACAGGGGATGAGACCCAGTACTTC.

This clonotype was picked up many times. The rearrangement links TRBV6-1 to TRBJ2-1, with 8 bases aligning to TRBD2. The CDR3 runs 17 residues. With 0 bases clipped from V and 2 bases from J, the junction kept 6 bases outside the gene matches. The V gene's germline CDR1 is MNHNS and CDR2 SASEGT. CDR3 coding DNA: TGTGCCAGCAGTGAAGCGCTCCAGCGGGGGACCTACAATGAGCAGTTCTTC. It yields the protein CASSEALQRGTYNEQFF.

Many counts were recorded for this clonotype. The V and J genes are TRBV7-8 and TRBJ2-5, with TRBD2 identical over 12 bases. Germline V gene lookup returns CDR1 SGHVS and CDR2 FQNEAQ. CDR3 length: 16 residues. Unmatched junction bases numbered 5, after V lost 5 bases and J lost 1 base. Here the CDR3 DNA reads TGTGCCAGCAGCGTACTAGCGGGGGGCACCCAAGAGACCCAGTACTTC. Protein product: CASSVLAGGTQETQYF.

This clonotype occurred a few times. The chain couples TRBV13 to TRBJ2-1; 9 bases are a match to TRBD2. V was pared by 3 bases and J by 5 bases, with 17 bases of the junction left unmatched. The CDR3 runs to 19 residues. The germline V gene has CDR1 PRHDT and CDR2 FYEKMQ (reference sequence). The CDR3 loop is CASSFLRLAENQLNNEQFF. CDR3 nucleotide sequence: TGTGCCAGCAGCTTCCTCAGACTAGCGGAAAATCAACTAAACAATGAGCAGTTCTTC.